This TCR beta chain comes out of a study of blood T cell repertoires in COVID-19. This clone occurred once. Sequencing used immunoSEQ multiplex PCR; TCRdb keeps in-frame clones, though not all of them. The sample carries about 63,000 clones, roughly four fifths recorded once. The ends lost 2 bases at V and 2 bases at J; junction bases unmatched: 5. Germline CDR1 and CDR2: LGHNA and YSLEER. The CDR3 is made up of 16 amino acids. The sequenced material came from peripheral blood. The rearrangement uses TRBV4-3 and TRBJ2-3, with 9 bases that match TRBD2. This clonotype originated in a man in his sixties with COVID-19, enrolled during active disease. The CDR3 nucleotides read TGCGCCAGCAGCCAACTAGCGGGGCCTACCACAGATACGCAGTATTTT. As protein: CASSQLAGPTTDTQYF.